These 24 T cell receptor beta chains originate from one sample sequenced in a study of OX40 agonist ivuxolimab in advanced cancers. Data came from immunoSEQ multiplex PCR; TCRdb stores just in-frame clones and leaves some out. This sample carries approximately 80,000 clones, 90% of them seen once, and the ten largest clones take around 0.35%. Sequenced here: CD4+ or CD8+ T cells sorted from blood, sampled in a trial of the OX40 agonist ivuxolimab. The receptor source for this set is an adult with an advanced solid tumor such as melanoma, head and neck, liver or kidney cancer.

The rearrangement joins TRBV18 to TRBJ1-2, with TRBD1 matching over 7 bases. Germline-derived CDR1 and CDR2 are KGHSH and LQKENI. The length of the CDR3 is 13 residues. Unmatched junction bases numbered 0, after V lost 2 bases and J lost 3 bases. CDR3 amino acids: CASSPGTDYGYTF. The CDR3 DNA is TGTGCCAGCTCACCAGGGACAGACTATGGCTACACCTTC.

This clone has only one observation. This chain links TRBV4-2 with TRBJ2-4; D not resolved. Deletions cut 0 bases from V and 6 bases from J, with 12 bases between. The CDR3 has 15 amino acids. CDR1 is LGHNA, CDR2 YNFKEQ, per germline. CDR3 amino acids: CASSQEWDWGNIQYF. CDR3 DNA sequence: TGTGCCAGCAGCCAAGAATGGGATTGGGGAAACATTCAGTACTTC.

The chain joins TRBV19 to TRBJ1-6; no definite D call. Germline CDR1 LNHDA, CDR2 SQIVND (reference sequence). This CDR3 is built from 16 residues. V was trimmed by 8 bases and J by 7 bases, leaving 21 bases between them. The CDR3, as DNA: TGTGCCAGTTTAGACACCCTCGGGAGTGAGAATTCACCCCTCCACTTT. Amino acids: CASLDTLGSENSPLHF.

The rearrangement joins TRBV18 to TRBJ2-3; the D is unclear. CDR3 size: 13 residues. Germline V gene data show CDR1 as KGHSH and CDR2 as LQKENI. V lost 5 bases to trimming and J lost 2 bases, with 8 bases between them. The CDR3 loop reads CASSTRATDTQYF. CDR3 DNA sequence: TGTGCCAGCTCAACCCGGGCCACAGATACGCAGTATTTT.

This CDR3 is CASNYYGYTF. The CDR3 region has the DNA TGTGCCAGTAACTACTATGGCTACACCTTC. This chain uses TRBV19 with TRBJ1-2; D not certain. The ends were cut back, 7 bases at V and 3 bases at J, with 3 bases in the middle. The CDR3 has 10 amino acids. Germline values: CDR1 LNHDA, CDR2 SQIVND (reference sequence).

This chain connects TRBV19 to TRBJ1-6, with a possible D match to TRBD1 (6 bases). Germline V gene data show CDR1 as LNHDA and CDR2 as SQIVND (reference sequence). This CDR3 is built from 12 residues. Trimming shortened V by 4 bases and J by 8 bases, and 6 bases separated the two germline ends. CDR3 sequence reads: CASSRQDSPLHF. CDR3 coding DNA: TGTGCCAGTAGTAGACAGGATTCACCCCTCCACTTT.

The chain is built from TRBV6-5 and TRBJ1-4; 8 bases line up with TRBD1. This CDR3 spans 14 amino acids. Unmatched junction bases numbered 6, after V lost 4 bases and J lost 8 bases. Germline assignment: CDR1 MNHEY and CDR2 SVGAGI. The CDR3 is CASSSRTGTEKLFF. DNA of the CDR3: TGTGCCAGCAGTTCCCGGACAGGGACCGAAAAACTGTTTTTT.

Worth noting for this clone: A junction boundary mismatches the germline segment, possibly from a read error. The rearrangement uses TRBV15 and TRBJ2-5; no firm D call. This CDR3 is 15 amino acids long. Germline assignment: CDR1 LNHNV and CDR2 YYDKDF (reference sequence). The CDR3 region has the DNA TGTGCCACCAGCAGAGTTTCGGCTCGCGAAGAGGCCCAGTACTTC. Its protein is CATSRVSAREEAQYF.

The chain is built from TRBV2 and TRBJ1-2; perhaps TRBD1 as D (5 bases). The CDR3 is 14 residues long. The germline V gene has CDR1 SNHLY and CDR2 FYNNEI. Trimming took 6 bases from V and 5 from J, leaving 16 bases between them. For the CDR3, the DNA is TGTGCCAGCAGAGGGACTTGGAGATCATATGGCTACACCTTC. As protein: CASRGTWRSYGYTF.

The J gene is TRBJ2-3, the V gene TRBV7-6; unclear D gene. Trimming took off 1 base at V and 7 bases at J, with 15 bases between the two ends. Germline V gene sequence: CDR1 SGHVS, CDR2 FNYEAQ. This CDR3 comprises 15 residues. The CDR3 loop is CASSLEIGPRNTQYF. DNA of the CDR3: TGTGCCAGCAGCTTAGAGATAGGTCCTCGGAATACGCAGTATTTT. The variable domain in full, completed from reference TRBV7-6 and TRBJ2-3, reads GAGVSQSPRYKVTKRGQDVALRCDPISGHVSLYWYRQALGQGPEFLTYFNYEAQQDKSGLPNDRFSAERPEGSISTLTIQRTEQRDSAMYRCASSLEIGPRNTQYFGPGTRLTVL.

The chain joins TRBV15 to TRBJ1-3, with D hard to call. Germline values: CDR1 LNHNV, CDR2 YYDKDF (reference sequence). V lost 3 bases and J lost 9, with 9 bases in between. The CDR3 length is 12 residues. CDR3 loop: CATSSGEVTIYF. In nucleotides, the CDR3 is TGTGCCACCAGCAGTGGGGAGGTCACCATATATTTT.

The chain combines TRBV6-6 with TRBJ2-1, with 9 bases matching TRBD2. The V gene's germline CDR1 is MNHNY and CDR2 SVGAGI (reference sequence). The CDR3 sequence is 15 residues long. Losses at the gene ends were 5 bases for V and 4 bases for J; bases not matched to a gene: 6. CDR3 loop: CASSPGLANYNEQFF. The CDR3 coding sequence is TGTGCCAGCAGTCCCGGACTAGCGAATTACAATGAGCAGTTCTTC.

The rearrangement joins TRBV7-3 to TRBJ2-6; possibly TRBD1 for D (5 bases). CDR3 size: 18 residues. CDR1 and CDR2 from the germline V gene are SGHTA and FQGTGA. V was cut by 5 bases and J by 4 bases, with 21 bases left in between. CDR3 amino acids: CASSQRWRREAGANVLTF. CDR3 sequence (DNA): TGTGCCAGCAGCCAGCGTTGGCGCAGGGAAGCAGGGGCCAACGTCCTGACTTTC.

The chain carries TRBV2 and TRBJ1-4; possibly TRBD1 for D (6 bases). The V end lost 6 bases, the J end lost 7 bases, and 9 bases lay between the germline ends. The length of the CDR3 is 12 residues. CDR1 SNHLY and CDR2 FYNNEI come from the germline V gene. The CDR3 DNA follows: TGTGCCAGCAGGGACAGTTCTGAAAAACTGTTTTTT. Translating gives CASRDSSEKLFF.

This clone turned up a few times. J is TRBJ1-2 and V is TRBV4-1; D gene unclear. V gave up 0 bases and J gave up 8 bases, with 7 bases separating them. The CDR3 loop spans 12 amino acids. Germline values: CDR1 MGHRA, CDR2 YSYEKL. The CDR3 coding sequence is TGCGCCAGCAGCCAAGAGGGTTGGGGCTACACCTTC. This gives the protein CASSQEGWGYTF.

The chain recombines TRBV5-1 with TRBJ2-5; 13 bases are a match to TRBD2. Germline CDR1 SGHRS, CDR2 YFSETQ. The CDR3 sequence is 16 residues long. The trim removed 3 bases at V and 2 bases at J, leaving 4 bases unmatched. The CDR3 coding sequence is TGCGCCAGCAGCTCTGGACTAGCGGGGGCGCAAGAGACCCAGTACTTC. Its protein product is CASSSGLAGAQETQYF.

For this clone: Other nucleotide sequences from this sample produce the same CDR3. The chain links TRBV14 to TRBJ1-1, with D unclear. From germline, CDR1 is SGHDN and CDR2 FVKESK. The CDR3 length is 14 residues. The V gene lost 4 bases and the J gene lost 0 bases, with 9 bases spanning the gap. The CDR3 spells CASSLAGMNTEAFF. Here the CDR3 DNA reads TGTGCCAGCAGCCTCGCCGGAATGAACACTGAAGCTTTCTTT.

The rearrangement uses TRBV5-4 and TRBJ2-2; 8 bases fit TRBD1. From germline, CDR1 is SGHNT and CDR2 YYREEE (reference sequence). The CDR3 loop spans 15 amino acids. V trimming: 4 bases; J trimming: 5 bases; junction bases outside the gene matches: 7. The CDR3 protein is CASSAWTGSTGELFF. The CDR3 DNA reads as TGTGCCAGCAGCGCATGGACAGGGTCGACCGGGGAGCTGTTTTTT.

This chain links TRBV2 with TRBJ1-6; no clear D. Germline V CDR1 and CDR2: SNHLY, FYNNEI. The V and J ends lost 8 bases and 7 bases respectively, with 6 bases between them. This CDR3 comprises 11 residues. Here the CDR3 reads CASGGNSPLHF. CDR3 DNA sequence: TGTGCCAGCGGAGGGAATTCACCCCTCCACTTT.

The CDR3 is CASSPDISGNTIYF. The CDR3 bases are TGTGCCAGCTCACCTGACATTTCTGGAAACACCATATATTTT. This rearrangement joins TRBV18 to TRBJ1-3, with D uncertain. In germline, CDR1 is KGHSH, CDR2 LQKENI. The CDR3 is 14 amino acids. V shed 3 bases and J shed 1 base, with 7 bases lying between them.

The chain combines TRBV4-1 with TRBJ1-2, with 8 bases matching TRBD1. The CDR3 sequence is 13 residues long. J was trimmed by 7 bases and V by 3 bases; bases with no gene match: 4. The germline CDR1 and CDR2 sequences are MGHRA and YSYEKL. CDR3 bases: TGCGCCAGCAGCCAGACAGGGGTTGGTGGCTACACCTTC. Amino acids: CASSQTGVGGYTF.

The V call is TRBV5-6, the J call TRBJ1-2; tentative D call: TRBD1 (6 bases). The CDR3 is 14 amino acids. The ends were cut back, 3 bases at V and 2 bases at J, with 11 bases in the middle. The germline gives CDR1 SGHDT, CDR2 YYEEEE. The CDR3 region is CASSSTDRNYGYTF. The CDR3 bases are TGTGCCAGCAGCTCAACGGACAGAAACTATGGCTACACCTTC.

The gene calls are TRBV7-8 and TRBJ1-2; possibly TRBD1 for D (5 bases). Germline CDR1 reads SGHVS; CDR2 reads FQNEAQ. V was trimmed by 5 bases and J by 8 bases, leaving 12 bases between them. The CDR3 is made up of 12 amino acids. The CDR3 is CASSQSQGGYTF. The DNA of the CDR3 is TGTGCCAGCAGCCAATCCCAGGGCGGCTACACCTTC.

The CDR3 spells CASSWTRNTGELFF. CDR3 DNA sequence: TGTGCCAGCAGTTGGACCAGGAACACCGGGGAGCTGTTTTTT. The gene calls are TRBV6-5 and TRBJ2-2; D is ambiguous. Trimming pared 4 bases from V and 1 base from J, leaving 7 bases between. From germline, CDR1 is MNHEY and CDR2 SVGAGI. The CDR3 extends over 14 amino acids.